The 18 T cell receptor beta chains presented below share a single source sample, sequenced in a study of T cell clones after liver transplantation. Some clones are missing from TCRdb's copy, which holds only in-frame ones; the method was immunoSEQ multiplex PCR. This sample has about 75,000 clones, with around four fifths found just once. The sequencing here drew on CD4+ T cells from blood, taken around 50 months after liver transplant. The receptors derive from a human patient who received a liver transplant. Part of the T cell pool may stem from the graft donor.

This clone was seen more than once but under ten times. V and J are TRBV9 and TRBJ1-5; D remains unclear. The CDR3 is 13 residues long. V was cut by 0 bases and J by 7 bases, with 8 bases left in between. Germline CDR1 and CDR2: SGDLS and YYNGEE. The CDR3 loop is CASSVDGVQPQHF. CDR3 DNA: TGTGCCAGCAGCGTAGACGGGGTCCAGCCCCAGCATTTT.

This clone occurred a few times. V and J are TRBV2 and TRBJ2-2, with TRBD1 identical over 10 bases. Germline assignment: CDR1 SNHLY and CDR2 FYNNEI. CDR3 length: 15 amino acids. V shed 7 bases and J 7 bases; nucleotides not matched to a gene: 9. DNA of the CDR3: TGTGCCAGCACAAGACAGGGGGCGCCGGTCGGGGAGCTGTTTTTT. This translates into CASTRQGAPVGELFF.

J is TRBJ1-3 and V is TRBV29-1; TRBD1 aligns across 7 bases. The V and J ends lost 5 bases and 4 bases, in that order; junction bases with no gene match: 8. The CDR3 sequence is 14 residues long. From germline, CDR1 is SQVTM and CDR2 ANQGSEA. The CDR3 reads CSVQVTGAGNTIYF. The CDR3 nucleotides are TGCAGCGTTCAAGTAACAGGGGCGGGAAACACCATATATTTT.

The rearrangement joins TRBV29-1 to TRBJ2-1; maybe TRBD1 (6 bases). Trimming cost V 3 bases and J 2 bases, with 11 bases left between them. The CDR3 is made up of 14 amino acids. The germline V gene encodes CDR1 SQVTM and CDR2 ANQGSEA. The CDR3 DNA reads TGCAGCGTTGAGATACAGGGAGCCTACAATGAGCAGTTCTTC. Protein product: CSVEIQGAYNEQFF.

J is TRBJ2-3 and V is TRBV30; 10 bases match TRBD2. V dropped 1 base and J dropped 6; count of bases not matched to a gene: 10. Germline V CDR1 and CDR2: GTSNPN, SVGIG (reference sequence). This CDR3 is 16 amino acids long. The CDR3 coding sequence is TGTGCCTGGAGTGAGGACAGCGGGAGGGCCACCGATACGCAGTATTTT. Translated, it gives CAWSEDSGRATDTQYF. Full variable domain (missing parts from reference TRBV30 and TRBJ2-3): SQTIHQWPATLVQPVGSPLSLECTVEGTSNPNLYWYRQAAGRGLQLLFYSVGIGQISSEVPQNLSASRPQDRQFILSSKKLLLSDSGFYLCAWSEDSGRATDTQYFGPGTRLTVL.

V and J are TRBV6-5 and TRBJ1-3; no clear D. V shed 8 bases and J shed 0 bases, with 11 bases lying between them. The CDR3 sequence is 14 residues long. Germline lookup yields CDR1 MNHEY and CDR2 SVGAGI. The CDR3 loop reads CASFEGYSGNTIYF. Here the CDR3 DNA reads TGTGCCAGCTTTGAGGGCTACTCTGGAAACACCATATATTTT.

This chain joins TRBV28 and TRBJ2-1; the match to TRBD2 covers 7 bases. The V gene end was trimmed by 0 bases and the J gene end by 8 bases; junction bases not matched to a gene: 7. The CDR3 has 15 amino acids. Germline lookup yields CDR1 MDHEN and CDR2 SYDVKM. CDR3 region: CASSLWGGGFDEQFF. Written as DNA, the CDR3 is TGTGCCAGCAGTTTATGGGGGGGAGGGTTCGATGAGCAGTTCTTC.

This rearrangement joins TRBV6-5 to TRBJ1-6, with D unresolved. V was pared by 2 bases and J by 6 bases, with 11 bases between. The CDR3 totals 15 residues. Per germline, CDR1 MNHEY and CDR2 SVGAGI. The CDR3: CASSYKGGRNSPLHF. The CDR3 DNA sequence: TGTGCCAGCAGTTACAAGGGTGGCCGTAATTCACCCCTCCACTTT.

The V and J genes are TRBV4-1 and TRBJ2-7; D perhaps matches TRBD2 (5 bases). V was pared by 4 bases and J by 3 bases, with 16 bases between. This CDR3 is built from 15 residues. Germline V CDR1 and CDR2: MGHRA, YSYEKL. DNA for the CDR3: TGCGCCAGCAGCCTGTCGAGGGTACCCAGCTACGAGCAGTACTTC. Its translation: CASSLSRVPSYEQYF.

The V and J genes are TRBV28 and TRBJ1-1, with 10 bases matching TRBD1. The CDR3 length is 16 residues. Unmatched junction bases numbered 7, after V lost 5 bases and J lost 1 base. Germline values: CDR1 MDHEN, CDR2 SYDVKM. Here the CDR3 reads CASSRRTGGENTEAFF. In DNA form, the CDR3 reads TGTGCCAGCAGTAGACGGACAGGGGGAGAGAACACTGAAGCTTTCTTT.

This clone showed up just a few times. V and J are TRBV13 and TRBJ1-1; D is uncertain. Looked up from germline, CDR1 is PRHDT and CDR2 is FYEKMQ (reference sequence). Trimming took 6 bases from V and 1 from J, leaving 3 bases between them. This CDR3 contains 11 residues. In DNA form, the CDR3 reads TGTGCCAGCAGTCGGAACACTGAAGCTTTCTTT. Translated, it gives CASSRNTEAFF.

The chain is built from TRBV5-6 and TRBJ2-1; a possible D gene is TRBD2 (6 bases). The CDR3 has 13 amino acids. The V end was cut by 4 bases, the J end by 6 bases, with 11 bases between. Germline loops: CDR1 SGHDT, CDR2 YYEEEE. The CDR3 coding sequence is TGTGCCAGCAGCAAGGGACTCTTCAATGAGCAGTTCTTC. Its protein is CASSKGLFNEQFF.

This clone has only a few counts. J is TRBJ2-7 and V is TRBV6-5; D is ambiguous. V lost 6 bases and J lost 1, with 7 bases in between. The germline CDR1 and CDR2 sequences are MNHEY and SVGAGI. The CDR3 consists of 12 residues. The CDR3 here is CASRSESYEQYF. CDR3 DNA: TGTGCCAGCAGGTCAGAGTCCTACGAGCAGTACTTC.

CDR3 residues: CATREGSTGELFF. The CDR3 bases are TGTGCCACCCGTGAGGGATCCACCGGGGAGCTGTTTTTT. This chain joins TRBV10-3 and TRBJ2-2; D might be TRBD2 (5 bases). The CDR3 covers 13 residues. Trimming pared 10 bases from V and 4 bases from J, leaving 13 bases between. Germline CDR1 ENHRY, CDR2 SYGVKD.

The chain couples TRBV18 to TRBJ1-1; D perhaps matches TRBD1 (5 bases). The CDR3 is 14 amino acids. V lost 5 bases and J lost 3, with 13 bases in between. Looked up from germline, CDR1 is KGHSH and CDR2 is LQKENI. The DNA for the CDR3 is TGTGCCAGCTCATCGGGCAGGGAGGACACTGAAGCTTTCTTT. Protein: CASSSGREDTEAFF. Full variable domain (rest looked up from reference TRBV18 and TRBJ1-1): NAGVMQNPRHLVRRRGQEARLRCSPMKGHSHVYWYRQLPEEGLKFMVYLQKENIIDESGMPKERFSAEFPKEGPSILRIQQVVRGDSAAYFCASSSGREDTEAFFGQGTRLTVV.

The rearrangement joins TRBV9 to TRBJ2-2; no definite D call. Trimming removed 0 bases at V and 3 bases at J, with 6 bases between. The CDR3 has 14 residues. From germline, CDR1 is SGDLS and CDR2 YYNGEE. CDR3 loop: CASSVGAHTGELFF. The CDR3 nucleotides read TGTGCCAGCAGCGTAGGGGCCCACACCGGGGAGCTGTTTTTT.

The rearrangement uses TRBV10-3 and TRBJ2-5; tentatively, D is TRBD1 or TRBD2 (6 bases each). This CDR3 region has 16 residues. V was clipped by 0 bases and J by 2 bases, with 13 bases between them. Per the germline V gene, CDR1 is ENHRY and CDR2 is SYGVKD. Here the CDR3 reads CAISESGAGRQETQYF. The CDR3 nucleotides read TGTGCCATCAGTGAGTCGGGGGCGGGAAGACAAGAGACCCAGTACTTC.

The chain links TRBV7-2 to TRBJ2-1; 10 bases align to TRBD1. V lost 7 bases, J lost 6 bases, and 12 bases stayed unmatched. The germline V gene has CDR1 SGHTA and CDR2 FQGNSA. This CDR3 is 16 amino acids long. The CDR3, as DNA: TGTGCCAGCACCTCGGGACAGGGGCGAGCGGGCAATGAGCAGTTCTTC. It translates to CASTSGQGRAGNEQFF.